Presented here are 19 T cell receptor beta chains from one specimen sequenced in a study of blood T cell repertoires in COVID-19. TCRdb keeps only in-frame clones here, not all; method: immunoSEQ multiplex PCR. The sample has 200,000 to 250,000 clones; about four fifths are singletons. Sequenced input: peripheral blood. The source of these receptors is a man aged 25 to 40 who had recovered from COVID-19.

The gene calls are TRBV7-2 and TRBJ2-2, with D unclear. CDR1 is SGHTA, CDR2 FQGNSA, per germline. The CDR3 extends over 16 amino acids. Trimming shortened V by 2 bases and J by 0 bases, and 10 bases separated the two germline ends. CDR3 in DNA: TGTGCCAGCAGCTTACTGTCACTAACGAACACCGGGGAGCTGTTTTTT. This gives the protein CASSLLSLTNTGELFF.

V usage is TRBV7-2 and J usage is TRBJ2-3; D might be TRBD2 (6 bases). The germline V gene has CDR1 SGHTA and CDR2 FQGNSA. This CDR3 is 15 amino acids long. V dropped 5 bases and J dropped 1 base, with 13 bases sitting between them. CDR3 residues: CASSQTGLGTDTQYF. The DNA for the CDR3 is TGTGCCAGCAGCCAAACGGGACTTGGCACAGATACGCAGTATTTT.

This chain links TRBV4-2 with TRBJ2-3; D is ambiguous. Per the germline V gene, CDR1 is LGHNA and CDR2 is YNFKEQ. The CDR3 runs 14 residues. Between the trimmed V and J ends, which lost 1 base and 1 base, there was a span of 6 bases. The CDR3 DNA sequence: TGTGCCAGCAGCCAAGGGGCCGGCACAGATACGCAGTATTTT. Its protein is CASSQGAGTDTQYF.

The genes are TRBV11-2 and TRBJ1-6; TRBD1 matches 8 bases. Germline V gene lookup returns CDR1 SGHAT and CDR2 FQNNGV. Unmatched junction bases numbered 9, after V lost 5 bases and J lost 9 bases. CDR3 length equals 15 residues. The CDR3 sequence is CASSPEDRGFSPLHF. The CDR3 DNA follows: TGTGCCAGCAGCCCGGAAGACAGGGGTTTTTCACCCCTCCACTTT.

J is TRBJ2-7 and V is TRBV6-2 or TRBV6-3; 10 nucleotides match TRBD1. The CDR3 contains 15 residues. J was trimmed by 4 bases and V by 6 bases; bases with no gene match: 9. In germline, CDR1 is MNHEY, CDR2 SVGEGT. DNA of the CDR3: TGTGCCAGCAGCACGCCGGGACAGGGGTTGTACGAGCAGTACGTC. Amino acid sequence: CASSTPGQGLYEQYV.

The genes are TRBV7-9 and TRBJ1-5; no clear D gene. The V and J ends lost 0 bases and 6 bases respectively, with 6 bases between them. Germline V lookup: CDR1 SEHNR, CDR2 FQNEAQ (reference sequence). The CDR3 sequence is 13 residues long. The CDR3 spells CASSLAGSQPQHF. The CDR3 DNA sequence: TGTGCCAGCAGCTTAGCGGGGAGTCAGCCCCAGCATTTT. Full variable domain (missing parts from reference TRBV7-9 and TRBJ1-5): DTGVSQNPRHKITKRGQNVTFRCDPISEHNRLYWYRQTLGQGPEFLTYFQNEAQLEKSRLLSDRFSAERPKGSFSTLEIQRTEQGDSAMYLCASSLAGSQPQHFGDGTRLSIL.

This chain joins TRBV6-1 and TRBJ2-7, with 8 bases lining up with TRBD2. The length of the CDR3 is 17 residues. With V trimmed by 0 bases and J by 4 bases, 11 bases remained unmatched. Germline assignment: CDR1 MNHNS and CDR2 SASEGT. This CDR3 reads CASSEAPGGGLGYEQYF. The CDR3 DNA reads TGTGCCAGCAGTGAAGCGCCGGGCGGGGGGCTCGGTTACGAGCAGTACTTC.

This rearrangement joins TRBV5-1 to TRBJ1-1, with a tentative D call TRBD1 (5 bases). Germline CDR1 SGHRS, CDR2 YFSETQ. The CDR3 is 15 residues long. V gave up 0 bases and J gave up 3 bases, with 12 bases separating them. CDR3 residues: CASSLDGGIDTEAFF. The CDR3 DNA sequence: TGCGCCAGCAGCTTGGATGGGGGGATAGACACTGAAGCTTTCTTT.

This chain connects TRBV20-1 to TRBJ1-3; D is unresolved. CDR1 and CDR2 from the germline V gene are DFQATT and SNEGSKA (reference sequence). The CDR3 has 11 residues. V gave up 3 bases and J gave up 3 bases, with 3 bases separating them. CDR3 region: CSARRGNTIYF. CDR3 coding DNA: TGCAGTGCTAGGCGTGGAAACACCATATATTTT.

The V gene is TRBV5-1, the J gene TRBJ1-1; 8 bases line up with TRBD1. The CDR3 is made up of 15 amino acids. V lost 4 bases to trimming and J lost 3 bases; unmatched junction nucleotides: 8. The germline gives CDR1 SGHRS, CDR2 YFSETQ. This chain's CDR3 is CASSPVGQGYTEAFF. The CDR3 coding sequence is TGCGCCAGCAGCCCAGTAGGACAGGGCTACACTGAAGCTTTCTTT.

The CDR3 is CASSGRTSGVLTGELFF. The CDR3 region has the DNA TGTGCCAGCAGCGGACGGACTAGCGGGGTCCTCACCGGGGAGCTGTTTTTT. The chain carries TRBV7-8 and TRBJ2-2, with 12 bases lining up with TRBD2. The CDR3 has 17 residues. V was pared by 5 bases and J by 4 bases, with 8 bases of the junction left unmatched. Germline V gene data show CDR1 as SGHVS and CDR2 as FQNEAQ.

The J gene is TRBJ1-1, the V gene TRBV5-5, with 7 nucleotides matching TRBD1. Per the germline V gene, CDR1 is SGHKS and CDR2 is YYEKEE (reference sequence). The CDR3 runs 14 residues. J lost 4 bases, V lost 1 base, and 4 bases had no gene match. CDR3 nucleotides: TGTGCCAGCAGCTTGAGGCAGGGGGGCACTGAAGCTTTCTTT. Its protein is CASSLRQGGTEAFF.

The rearrangement links TRBV6-5 to TRBJ2-6, with D tentatively TRBD1 (6 bases). The CDR3 length is 15 residues. Germline V gene data show CDR1 as MNHEY and CDR2 as SVGAGI. The V end lost 6 bases, the J end lost 0 bases, and 9 bases lay between the germline ends. The CDR3 sequence is CASRTTGSGANVLTF. The CDR3 nucleotides are TGTGCCAGCAGGACGACAGGCTCTGGGGCCAACGTCCTGACTTTC.

DNA of the CDR3: TGTGCCAGTAATCGGTACGGGACAGGGGCCTACAATGAGCAGTTCTTC. This encodes CASNRYGTGAYNEQFF. The chain uses TRBV19 and TRBJ2-1, with 10 nucleotides matching TRBD1. The CDR3 consists of 16 residues. CDR1 LNHDA and CDR2 SQIVND come from the germline V gene (reference sequence). The trim removed 7 bases at V and 2 bases at J, leaving 8 bases unmatched.

This sequence joins TRBV6-1 and TRBJ1-1; TRBD1 agrees at 7 bases. This CDR3 has 14 amino acids. The V gene end was trimmed by 1 base and the J gene end by 10 bases; junction bases not matched to a gene: 9. Germline loops: CDR1 MNHNS, CDR2 SASEGT. CDR3 sequence (DNA): TGTGCCAGCAGTGAAGGGCGACAGGGATCGGGAGCTTTCTTT. The encoded protein is CASSEGRQGSGAFF.

The chain recombines TRBV4-2 with TRBJ1-6; weak D call: TRBD1 (6 bases). CDR3 length: 17 amino acids. The ends were cut back, 2 bases at V and 13 bases at J, with 24 bases in the middle. Germline V gene lookup returns CDR1 LGHNA and CDR2 YNFKEQ. This CDR3 reads CASSQSRGAIPASPLHF. In DNA form, the CDR3 reads TGTGCCAGCAGCCAAAGCAGGGGCGCGATACCTGCTTCGCCCCTCCACTTT.

The chain recombines TRBV3-1 (or the pseudogene TRBV3-2) with TRBJ2-7; 10 bases are shared with TRBD2. CDR1 LGHDT and CDR2 YNNKEL come from the germline V gene (reference sequence). This CDR3 comprises 16 residues. The junction had 7 bases not matched to a gene; V was cut back by 5 bases and J by 0 bases. The CDR3 protein is CASSLAGGGVSYEQYF. The CDR3 DNA reads as TGTGCCAGCAGCTTAGCGGGAGGAGGGGTCTCCTACGAGCAGTACTTC.

This clone was seen once. The chain recombines TRBV7-2 with TRBJ2-1, with a weak D call TRBD2 (6 bases). CDR3 length: 13 amino acids. V was shortened by 5 bases and J by 6 bases, with 11 bases between the two germline ends. Germline V gene lookup returns CDR1 SGHTA and CDR2 FQGNSA. CDR3 loop: CASSPRLVNEQFF. The CDR3 coding sequence is TGTGCCAGCAGCCCCCGACTAGTCAATGAGCAGTTCTTC.

Turning to this clone: The same CDR3 is also encoded by other DNA sequences in this sample. The CDR3 coding sequence is TGTGCCAGCTCTAGCTCTGGGGCCAACGTCCTGACTTTC. This codes for CASSSSGANVLTF. This chain uses TRBV27 with TRBJ2-6; the D is unclear. There are 13 residues in the CDR3. From germline, CDR1 is MNHEY and CDR2 SMNVEV (reference sequence). V was shortened by 8 bases and J by 0 bases, with 5 bases between the two germline ends.